This T cell receptor (beta chain) came from a study of T cells in women clearing cervical HPV infection. Study-level information: Blood came at first lesion visit for cases, post-clearance for controls. Case blood was drawn a median about 23 weeks after lesion detection. Study-wide results and limits: Combining TCR richness with V gene abundances gave approximately 0.84 AUC. CIN3+ cases had significantly higher TCR repertoire richness than controls, but evenness did not differ.

Comments on this clone: Its antigen is currently unknown. The read halts 3 residues ahead of the CDR3 end, with the missing end drawn from the germline J gene.

The V gene's germline CDR1 is MNHNS and CDR2 SASEGT. V was pared by 0 bases and J by 5 bases, with 10 bases between. The CDR3 is 14 residues long. Libraries were prepared by immunoSEQ multiplex PCR; TCRdb keeps only in-frame clonotypes and omits some of them. The table for this sample gives about 24,000 clones. This receptor was taken from a woman aged 18-70 years with a cervical HPV16 infection that either progressed to CIN3+ or cleared (not recorded which). V usage is TRBV6-1 and J usage is TRBJ2-5; a weak D match, TRBD1 (5 bases). Sequencing was performed on blood buffy coat. CDR3 DNA (partial): TGTGCCAGCAGTGAAGCGGGAAGGGGTGAGACC. This sequence encodes CASSEAGRGET. The CDR3, in full, reads CASSEAGRGETQYF.